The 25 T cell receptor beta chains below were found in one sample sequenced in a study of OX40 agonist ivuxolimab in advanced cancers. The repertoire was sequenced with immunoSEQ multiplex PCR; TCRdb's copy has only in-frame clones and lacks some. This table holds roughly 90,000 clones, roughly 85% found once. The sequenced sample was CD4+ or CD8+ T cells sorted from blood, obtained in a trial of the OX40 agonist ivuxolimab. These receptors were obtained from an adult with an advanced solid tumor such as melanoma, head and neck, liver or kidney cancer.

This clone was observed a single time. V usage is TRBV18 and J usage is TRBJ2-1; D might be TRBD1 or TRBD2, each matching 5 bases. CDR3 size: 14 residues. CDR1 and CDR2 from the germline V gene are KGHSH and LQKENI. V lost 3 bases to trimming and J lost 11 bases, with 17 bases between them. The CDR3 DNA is TGTGCCAGCTCACCTGAAGGCCCCGGGACCAAGCAGTTCTTC. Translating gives CASSPEGPGTKQFF.

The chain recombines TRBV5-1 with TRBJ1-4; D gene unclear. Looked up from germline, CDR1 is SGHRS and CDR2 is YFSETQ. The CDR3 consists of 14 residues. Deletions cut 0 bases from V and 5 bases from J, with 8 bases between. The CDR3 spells CASSLGTANEKLFF. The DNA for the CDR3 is TGCGCCAGCAGCTTGGGCACCGCGAATGAAAAACTGTTTTTT.

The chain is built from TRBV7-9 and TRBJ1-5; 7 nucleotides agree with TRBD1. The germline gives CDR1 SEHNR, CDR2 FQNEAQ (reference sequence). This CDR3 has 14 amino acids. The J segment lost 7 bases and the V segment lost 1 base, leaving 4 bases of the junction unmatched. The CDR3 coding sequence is TGTGCCAGCAGCTTAGAGGGGGCGCGGCAGCCCCAGCATTTT. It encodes CASSLEGARQPQHF.

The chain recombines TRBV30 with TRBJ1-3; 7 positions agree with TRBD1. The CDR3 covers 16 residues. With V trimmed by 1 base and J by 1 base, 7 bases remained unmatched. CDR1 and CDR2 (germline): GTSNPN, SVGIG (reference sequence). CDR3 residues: CAWSALGQISGNTIYF. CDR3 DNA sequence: TGTGCCTGGAGTGCCCTGGGACAGATTTCTGGAAACACCATATATTTT. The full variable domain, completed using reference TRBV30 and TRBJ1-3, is SQTIHQWPATLVQPVGSPLSLECTVEGTSNPNLYWYRQAAGRGLQLLFYSVGIGQISSEVPQNLSASRPQDRQFILSSKKLLLSDSGFYLCAWSALGQISGNTIYFGEGSWLTVV.

The CDR3 reads CASSESQGGVNIEAFF. CDR3 nucleotides: TGCGCCAGCAGTGAGTCCCAGGGGGGCGTTAACATAGAAGCTTTCTTT. V usage is TRBV10-2 and J usage is TRBJ1-1; TRBD1 matches at 7 bases. Germline CDR1 is WSHSY and CDR2 is SAAADI. V lost 0 bases to trimming and J lost 8 bases; unmatched junction nucleotides: 12. This CDR3 is 16 amino acids long.

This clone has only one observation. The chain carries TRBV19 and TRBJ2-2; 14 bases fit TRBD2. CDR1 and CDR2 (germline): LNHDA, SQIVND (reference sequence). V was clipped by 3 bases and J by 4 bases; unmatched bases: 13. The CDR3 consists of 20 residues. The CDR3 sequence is CASSILGLAGAPARTGELFF. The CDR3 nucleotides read TGTGCCAGTAGTATTTTGGGACTAGCGGGAGCGCCGGCTCGCACCGGGGAGCTGTTTTTT.

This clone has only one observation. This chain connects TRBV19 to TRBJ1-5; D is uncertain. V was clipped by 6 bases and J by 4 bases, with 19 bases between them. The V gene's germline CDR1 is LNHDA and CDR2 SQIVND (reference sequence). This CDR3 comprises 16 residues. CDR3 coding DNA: TGTGCCAGTAGGCTGACAAAGAGAGCGGCAAATCAGCCCCAGCATTTT. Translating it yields CASRLTKRAANQPQHF.

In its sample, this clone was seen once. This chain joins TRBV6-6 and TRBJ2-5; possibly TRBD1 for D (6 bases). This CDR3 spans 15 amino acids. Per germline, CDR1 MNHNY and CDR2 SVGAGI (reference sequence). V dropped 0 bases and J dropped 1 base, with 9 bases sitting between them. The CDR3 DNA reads TGTGCCAGCAGTTACTCGAGAGGGGGCCAAGAGACCCAGTACTTC. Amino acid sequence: CASSYSRGGQETQYF.

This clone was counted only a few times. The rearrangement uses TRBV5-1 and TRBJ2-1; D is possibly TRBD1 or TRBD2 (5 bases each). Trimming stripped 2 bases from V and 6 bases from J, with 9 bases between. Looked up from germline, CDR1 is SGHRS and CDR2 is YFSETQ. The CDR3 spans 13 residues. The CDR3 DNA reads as TGCGCCAGCAGCTTTTCAGGGACCAATGAGCAGTTCTTC. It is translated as CASSFSGTNEQFF.

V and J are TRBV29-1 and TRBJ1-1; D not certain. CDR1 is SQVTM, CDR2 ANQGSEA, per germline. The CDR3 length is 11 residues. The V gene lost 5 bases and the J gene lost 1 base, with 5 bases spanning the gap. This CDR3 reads CSVTANTEAFF. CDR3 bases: TGCAGCGTTACAGCGAACACTGAAGCTTTCTTT.

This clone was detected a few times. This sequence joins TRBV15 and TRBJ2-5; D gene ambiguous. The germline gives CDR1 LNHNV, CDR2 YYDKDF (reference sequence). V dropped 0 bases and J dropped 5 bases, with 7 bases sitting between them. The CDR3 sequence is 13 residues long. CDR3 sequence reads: CATSRDPSETQYF. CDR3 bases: TGTGCCACCAGCAGAGATCCGAGCGAGACCCAGTACTTC.

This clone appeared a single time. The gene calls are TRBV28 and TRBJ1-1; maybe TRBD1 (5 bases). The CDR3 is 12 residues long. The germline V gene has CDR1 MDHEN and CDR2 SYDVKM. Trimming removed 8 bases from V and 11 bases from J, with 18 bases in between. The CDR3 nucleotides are TGTGCCAGCCGGGGGAGGGTCTTCGGGGCTTTCTTT. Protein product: CASRGRVFGAFF.

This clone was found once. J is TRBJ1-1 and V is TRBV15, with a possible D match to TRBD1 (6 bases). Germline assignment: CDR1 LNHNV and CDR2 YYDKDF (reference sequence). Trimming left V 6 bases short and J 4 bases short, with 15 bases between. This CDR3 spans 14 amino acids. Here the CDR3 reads CATRPRRGSTEAFF. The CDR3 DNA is TGTGCCACCAGACCCCGGAGGGGGAGCACTGAAGCTTTCTTT.

The CDR3 DNA follows: TGTGCCAGCAGGTTAACGAACGGGAACCGGGAGCAGTACTTC. It is translated as CASRLTNGNREQYF. The rearrangement joins TRBV27 to TRBJ2-7; D is possibly TRBD2 (5 bases). The CDR3 contains 14 residues. Germline V CDR1 and CDR2: MNHEY, SMNVEV (reference sequence). V lost 6 bases and J 7 bases, leaving 19 bases between the germline ends.

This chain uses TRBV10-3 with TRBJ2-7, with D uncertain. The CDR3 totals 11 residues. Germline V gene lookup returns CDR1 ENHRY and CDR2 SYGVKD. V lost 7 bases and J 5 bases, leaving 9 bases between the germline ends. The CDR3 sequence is CAIKRSNEQYF. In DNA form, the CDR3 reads TGTGCCATCAAGAGATCCAACGAGCAGTACTTC.

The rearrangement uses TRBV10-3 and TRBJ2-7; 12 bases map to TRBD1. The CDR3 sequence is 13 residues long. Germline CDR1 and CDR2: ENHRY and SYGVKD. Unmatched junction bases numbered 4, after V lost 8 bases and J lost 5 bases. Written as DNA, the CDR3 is TGTGCCATCCAGGGACAGGGGGCCCACGAGCAGTACTTC. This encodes CAIQGQGAHEQYF.

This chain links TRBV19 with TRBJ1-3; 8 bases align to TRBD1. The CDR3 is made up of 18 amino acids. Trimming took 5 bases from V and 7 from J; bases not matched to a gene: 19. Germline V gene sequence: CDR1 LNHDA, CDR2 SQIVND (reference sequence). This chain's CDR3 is CASSPRTGSGETGNTIYF. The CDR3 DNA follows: TGTGCCAGTAGTCCCCGGACAGGGAGCGGGGAGACGGGGAACACCATATATTTT.

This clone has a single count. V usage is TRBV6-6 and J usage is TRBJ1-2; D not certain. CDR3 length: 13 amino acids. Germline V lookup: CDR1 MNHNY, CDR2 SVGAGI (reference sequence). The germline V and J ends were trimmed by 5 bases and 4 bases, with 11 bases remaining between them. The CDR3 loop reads CASSADVTYGYTF. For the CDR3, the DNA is TGTGCCAGCAGTGCCGACGTGACCTATGGCTACACCTTC.

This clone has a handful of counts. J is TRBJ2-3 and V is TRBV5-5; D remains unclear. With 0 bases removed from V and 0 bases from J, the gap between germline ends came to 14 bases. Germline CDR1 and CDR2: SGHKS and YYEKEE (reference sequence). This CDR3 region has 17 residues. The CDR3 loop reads CASSLARTSSSTDTQYF. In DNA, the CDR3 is TGTGCCAGCAGCTTGGCTCGAACCTCGTCTAGCACAGATACGCAGTATTTT.

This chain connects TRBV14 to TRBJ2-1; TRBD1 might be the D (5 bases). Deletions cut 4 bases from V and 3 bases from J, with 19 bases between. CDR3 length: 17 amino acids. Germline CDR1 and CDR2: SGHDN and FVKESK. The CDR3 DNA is TGTGCCAGCAGCCTAACTATCCGCGACAGATTCTACAATGAGCAGTTCTTC. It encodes CASSLTIRDRFYNEQFF.

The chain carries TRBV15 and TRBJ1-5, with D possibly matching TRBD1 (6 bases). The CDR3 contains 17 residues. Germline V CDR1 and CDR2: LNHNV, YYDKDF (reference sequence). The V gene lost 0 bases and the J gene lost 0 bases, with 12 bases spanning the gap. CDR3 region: CATSRDIRDISNQPQHF. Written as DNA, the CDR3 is TGTGCCACCAGCAGAGATATCAGGGACATTAGCAATCAGCCCCAGCATTTT.

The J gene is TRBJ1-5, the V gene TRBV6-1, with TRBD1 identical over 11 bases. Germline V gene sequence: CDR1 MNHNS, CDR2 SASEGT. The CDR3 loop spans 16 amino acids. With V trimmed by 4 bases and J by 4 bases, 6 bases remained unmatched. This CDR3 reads CASSARDRGVNQPQHF. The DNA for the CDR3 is TGTGCCAGCAGTGCCCGGGACAGGGGGGTAAATCAGCCCCAGCATTTT.

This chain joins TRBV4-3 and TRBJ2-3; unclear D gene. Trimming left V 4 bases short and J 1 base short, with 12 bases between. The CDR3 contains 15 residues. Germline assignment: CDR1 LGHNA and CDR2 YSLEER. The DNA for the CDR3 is TGCGCCAGCAGCCTCGGACGGCAGGGCACAGATACGCAGTATTTT. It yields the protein CASSLGRQGTDTQYF.

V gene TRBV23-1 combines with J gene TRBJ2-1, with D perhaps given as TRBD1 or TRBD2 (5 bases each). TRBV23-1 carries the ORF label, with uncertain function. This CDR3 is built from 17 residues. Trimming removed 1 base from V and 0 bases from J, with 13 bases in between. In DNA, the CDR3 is TGCGCCAGCAGTCAATATTCGGGACCTAGCTCCTACAATGAGCAGTTCTTC. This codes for CASSQYSGPSSYNEQFF.

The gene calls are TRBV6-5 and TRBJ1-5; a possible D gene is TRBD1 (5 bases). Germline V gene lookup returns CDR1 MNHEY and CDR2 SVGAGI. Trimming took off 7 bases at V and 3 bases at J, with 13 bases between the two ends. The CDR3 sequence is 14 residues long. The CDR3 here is CASIREGSNQPQHF. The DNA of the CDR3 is TGTGCCAGCATCCGAGAGGGGTCCAATCAGCCCCAGCATTTT.